Listed below are T cell receptor beta chains from one sample, sequenced in a study of OX40 agonist ivuxolimab in advanced cancers. Sequencing was performed with immunoSEQ multiplex PCR; in TCRdb, only in-frame clones are kept and a portion is missing. The table includes approximately 79,000 clones, more than 85% detected once. The material was CD4+ or CD8+ T cells sorted from blood, obtained in a trial of the OX40 agonist ivuxolimab. These receptors came from an adult with an advanced solid tumor such as melanoma, head and neck, liver or kidney cancer. CDR3s include the opening cysteine and the closing phenylalanine or tryptophan. The D gene is left open where the match is weak. The size entry is marked missing in some rows and otherwise reads once, few, many or a size class.

NA	TRBV12-5	TRBD2	TRBJ2-7	TGTGCTAGTGGTTCCGCGGGGGTCCCAGGAGGCGAGCAGTACTTC	CASGSAGVPGGEQYF
NA	TRBV5-1	NA	TRBJ1-2	TGCGCCAGCAGCTTGGGGGCCGGGGAATTTAACTATGGCTACACCTTC	CASSLGAGEFNYGYTF
NA	TRBV7-9	NA	TRBJ1-1	TGTGCCAGCAGCGTCCCGAACACTGAAGCTTTCTTT	CASSVPNTEAFF
NA	TRBV7-6	NA	TRBJ1-5	TGTGCCAGCAGCTTAGAGGCAGGGACTCAGCCCCAGCATTTT	CASSLEAGTQPQHF
NA	TRBV28	TRBD2	TRBJ2-1	TGTGCCAGCAGTTTGGGCGGGGGAGACAGCTCCTACAATGAGCAGTTCTTC	CASSLGGGDSSYNEQFF
NA	TRBV5-1	NA	TRBJ1-3	TGCGCCAGCAGCCCGAACCCGGGACACCTCTCTGGAAACACCATATATTTT	CASSPNPGHLSGNTIYF
once	TRBV10-2	NA	TRBJ1-1	TGCGCCAGCAGGGGACAACCCGGGAGGGGGGCAGAAGCTTTCTTT	CASRGQPGRGAEAFF
few	TRBV29-1	NA	TRBJ1-2	TGCAGCGTTGAATGGGGGGCGTCTAATGGCTACACCTTC	CSVEWGASNGYTF
few	TRBV7-3	NA	TRBJ1-5	TGTGCCAGCAGCTTTCGGGGTAAGGGTTATAGCAATCAGCCCCAGCATTTT	CASSFRGKGYSNQPQHF
NA	TRBV2	NA	TRBJ2-5	TGTGCCAGCAATAAGGGGCCGGACGAGACCCAGTACTTC	CASNKGPDETQYF
once	TRBV28	NA	TRBJ2-2	TGTGCCAGCAGTCCGCCCCGGACCCACACCGGGGAGCTGTTTTTT	CASSPPRTHTGELFF
once	TRBV29-1	NA	TRBJ2-5	TGCAGCGTTGAATTGGGGGCCTGGACCCAGTACTTC	CSVELGAWTQYF
NA	TRBV7-2	NA	TRBJ1-1	TGTGCCAGCAGCCAAGATGCTGGAAAGTACACTGAAGCTTTCTTT	CASSQDAGKYTEAFF
NA	TRBV28	NA	TRBJ1-3	TGTGCCAGCAGTCCAACGGGGGGTGGAAACACCATATATTTT	CASSPTGGGNTIYF
NA	TRBV4-2	TRBD2	TRBJ2-1	TGTGCCTCCAGCGGGGCTAGCGGGGGGGCCCGGGATGAGCAGTTCTTC	CASSGASGGARDEQFF
NA	TRBV29-1	TRBD1	TRBJ2-6	TGCAGCGTGCAGGTGAGGGGGCACGGCCTCTCTGGGGCCAACGTCCTGACTTTC	CSVQVRGHGLSGANVLTF
few	TRBV6-5	TRBD1	TRBJ1-2	TGTGCCAGCAGTCCAGGGGGCAGCCTCTATGGCTACACCTTC	CASSPGGSLYGYTF
NA	TRBV29-1	NA	TRBJ2-7	TGCAGCGTTGCCCTGGGGGGGGCTAGGCAGTACTTC	CSVALGGARQYF
NA	TRBV2	NA	TRBJ2-7	TGTGCCAGCACCTTAGTTCCTGACGAGCAGTACTTC	CASTLVPDEQYF
NA	TRBV28	NA	TRBJ1-4	TGTGCCAGCAGTTTAAGCCACAGAAATGAAAAACTGTTTTTT	CASSLSHRNEKLFF
NA	TRBV5-1	NA	TRBJ1-5	TGCGCCAGCAGCCCCGGGAGCAATCAGCCCCAGCATTTT	CASSPGSNQPQHF
NA	TRBV5-1	NA	TRBJ1-6	TGCGCCAGCAGCTTGGGGGCCGGGGGTGGTAATTCACCCCTCCACTTT	CASSLGAGGGNSPLHF
NA	TRBV5-5	NA	TRBJ2-7	TGTGCCAGCAGCGAGGGAGCCTCCTACGAGCAGTACTTC	CASSEGASYEQYF
NA	TRBV4-2	NA	TRBJ1-1	TGTGCCAGCAGCCAAGCAGGGACGCAGAACACTGAAGCTTTCTTT	CASSQAGTQNTEAFF
NA	TRBV6-6	NA	TRBJ1-5	TGTGCCAGCAGTCCCTCCGGTAGCAATCAGCCCCAGCATTTT	CASSPSGSNQPQHF